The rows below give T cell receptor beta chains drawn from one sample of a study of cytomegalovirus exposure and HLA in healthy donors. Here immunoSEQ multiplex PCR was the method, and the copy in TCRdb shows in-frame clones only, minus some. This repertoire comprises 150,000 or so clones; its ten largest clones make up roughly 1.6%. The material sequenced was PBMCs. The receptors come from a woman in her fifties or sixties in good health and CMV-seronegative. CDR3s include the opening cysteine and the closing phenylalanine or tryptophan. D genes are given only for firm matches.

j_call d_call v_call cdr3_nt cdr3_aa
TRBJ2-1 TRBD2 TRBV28 TGTGCCAGCAGTTCTTATCTCCCCAAAGGGACTAGCGGGAGGTCCGGCTACAATGAGCAGTTCTTC CASSSYLPKGTSGRSGYNEQFF
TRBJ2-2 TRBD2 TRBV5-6 TGTGCCAGCAGCTTGGGAACTAGCGGAGGGGAGCTGTTTTTT CASSLGTSGGELFF
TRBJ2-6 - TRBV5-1 TGCGCCAGCAGCTTGATTAGTCCTACCGGTTTCTCTGGGGCCAACGTCCTGACTTTC CASSLISPTGFSGANVLTF
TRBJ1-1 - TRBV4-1 TGCGCCAGCAGCCAACCTCAGGGGTCTTACACTGAAGCTTTCTTT CASSQPQGSYTEAFF
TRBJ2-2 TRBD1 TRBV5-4 TGTGCCAGCAGCTTGGATGACAGGGGAGGAAACACCGGGGAGCTGTTTTTT CASSLDDRGGNTGELFF
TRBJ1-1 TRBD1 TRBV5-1 TGCGCCAGCAGCCCAGGGGGTGAAACTGAAGCTTTCTTT CASSPGGETEAFF
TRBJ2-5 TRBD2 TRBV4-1 TGCGCCAGCAGCCAAGGCGGGGCGCGGCGGGGGGCAAGGTACCAAGAGACCCAGTACTTC CASSQGGARRGARYQETQYF
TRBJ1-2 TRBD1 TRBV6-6 TGTGCCAGCAGTACAGGGGCGGACTATGGCTACACCTTC CASSTGADYGYTF
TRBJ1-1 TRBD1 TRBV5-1 TGCGCCAGCAGTTTAGAGACAGGGAGAAACGGAGCTTTCTTT CASSLETGRNGAFF
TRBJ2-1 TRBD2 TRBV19 TGTGCCAGTAGTATCTCTGGCGGGAGGGGCTTAGATGAGCAGTTCTTC CASSISGGRGLDEQFF
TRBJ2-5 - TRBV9 TGTGCCAGCAGCGTAGGGACTCAAGAGACCCAGTACTTC CASSVGTQETQYF
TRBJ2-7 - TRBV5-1 TGCGCCAGCAGCCGTAGACAGCGTCCCTACGAGCAGTACTTC CASSRRQRPYEQYF
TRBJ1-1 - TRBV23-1 TGCGCCAGCAGTCACGAGGGCGGAAAGACTGAAGCTTTCTTT CASSHEGGKTEAFF
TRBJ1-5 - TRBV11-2 TGTGCCAGCAGCTTGGCAGGGGATCAGCCCCAGCATTTT CASSLAGDQPQHF
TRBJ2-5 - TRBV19 TGTGCCAGTAGTATTCGACTAGAAGAGACCCAGTACTTC CASSIRLEETQYF
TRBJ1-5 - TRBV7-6 TGTGCCAGCAGTCTTTCGGTACTACAGGGTAGCAATCAGCCCCAGCATTTT CASSLSVLQGSNQPQHF
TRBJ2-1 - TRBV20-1 TGCAGTGTTAAGCGTTACAATGAGCAGTTCTTC CSVKRYNEQFF
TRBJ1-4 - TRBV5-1 TGCGCCAGCAGCTTGGGGCAGGGATTAGATGAAAAACTGTTTTTT CASSLGQGLDEKLFF
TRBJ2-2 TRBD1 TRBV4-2 TGTGCCAGCAGCCAACCCCGGACAGGCCCTAACACCGGGGAGCTGTTTTTT CASSQPRTGPNTGELFF
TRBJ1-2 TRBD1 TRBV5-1 TGCGCCAGCCGGGGGACCGGGACAGGGGCCTATGGCTACACCTTC CASRGTGTGAYGYTF
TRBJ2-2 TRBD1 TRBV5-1 TGCGCCAGCAGCTTGTCCGGGACAGCGAACACCGGGGAGCTGTTTTTT CASSLSGTANTGELFF
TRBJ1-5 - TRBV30 TGTGCCGCGGAGGGTGGCAATCAGCCCCAGCATTTT CAAEGGNQPQHF
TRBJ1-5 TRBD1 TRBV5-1 TGCGCCAGCAGCACAGGGGCTTCCAATCAGCCCCAGCATTTT CASSTGASNQPQHF
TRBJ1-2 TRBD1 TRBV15 TGTGCCACCAGCAGAGATCCGGGGACAGGGGGCAACTATGGCTACACCTTC CATSRDPGTGGNYGYTF
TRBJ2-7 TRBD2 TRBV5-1 TGCGCCAGCAGCTTAAGACTAGCGGGAGCCGCCTACGAGCAGTACTTC CASSLRLAGAAYEQYF
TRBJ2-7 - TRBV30 TGTGCCTGGAGTGAGCTTCCCTACGAGCAGTACTTC CAWSELPYEQYF
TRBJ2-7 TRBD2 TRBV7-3 TGTGCCAGCAGCCCAGTTGGCGGGAGGGCCGGGGACGAGCAGTACTTC CASSPVGGRAGDEQYF
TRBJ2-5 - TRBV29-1 TGCAGCGTGGAGATCACCGGGAGAGGGACCCAGTACTTC CSVEITGRGTQYF
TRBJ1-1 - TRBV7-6 TGTGCCAGCAGCCGAACGGTGAACACTGAAGCTTTCTTT CASSRTVNTEAFF
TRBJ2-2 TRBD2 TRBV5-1 TGCGCCAGCAGCGAGGGACTAGCGGGCGGCACCGGGGAGCTGTTTTTT CASSEGLAGGTGELFF
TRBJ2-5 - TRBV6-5 TGTGCCAGCAGCCGTTTTGCGGGGAAAGAGACCCAGTACTTC CASSRFAGKETQYF
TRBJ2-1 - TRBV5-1 TGCGCCAGCAGCCTGGGACTCCAACCCCACAATGAGCAGCTCTTC CASSLGLQPHNEQLF
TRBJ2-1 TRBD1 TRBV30 TGTGCCTGGAGAGGGACAGGGAGCTCCTACAATGAGCAGTTCTTC CAWRGTGSSYNEQFF
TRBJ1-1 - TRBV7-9 TGTGCCAGCAGATTAAGAGCCTCCTACACTGAAGCTTTCTTT CASRLRASYTEAFF
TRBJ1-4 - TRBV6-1 TGTGCCAGCAGTCTCGGCCGGGGTAGGGAACTGTTTTTT CASSLGRGRELFF
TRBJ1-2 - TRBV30 TGTGCCTGCAGTTTACCGCTGGGGGCTGGGAGGGATGGCTACACCTTC CACSLPLGAGRDGYTF
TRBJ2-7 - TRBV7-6 TGTGCCAGCAGCTTAAGCGCGGACTACGAGCAGTACTTC CASSLSADYEQYF
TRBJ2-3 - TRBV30 TGTGCCTGGAGTGTCTCAGGCTCAGATACGCAGTATTTT CAWSVSGSDTQYF
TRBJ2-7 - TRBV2 TGTGCCAGCAGTAGTACCGGGACACTAACCTACGAGCAGTACTTC CASSSTGTLTYEQYF
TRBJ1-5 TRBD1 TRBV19 TGTGCCAGCAGGGAACGACAGGGCAATAAGCCCCAGCATTTT CASRERQGNKPQHF
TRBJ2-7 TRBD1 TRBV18 TGTGCCAGCTCACCACGGCGGGGGACAGGGAAAATATACGAGCAGTACTTC CASSPRRGTGKIYEQYF
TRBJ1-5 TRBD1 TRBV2 TGTGCCAGCAGTTCGACAGGGGAAGACCGTCAGCCCCAGCATTTT CASSSTGEDRQPQHF
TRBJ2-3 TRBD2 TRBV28 TGTGCCAGCAGCACGACTAGCGGCTTCACAGATACGCAGTATTTT CASSTTSGFTDTQYF
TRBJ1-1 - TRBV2 TGTGCCAGCACTACAGGAATCACTGAAGCTTTCTTT CASTTGITEAFF
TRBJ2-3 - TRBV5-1 TGCGCCAGCAGCTTGCAACGGGAGTTCATCCCAGATACGCAGTATTTT CASSLQREFIPDTQYF
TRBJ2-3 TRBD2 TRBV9 TGTGCCAGCAGTCCTACGGGACTAGCGGGAGGGCAAGATACGCAGTATTTT CASSPTGLAGGQDTQYF
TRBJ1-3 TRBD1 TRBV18 TGTGCCAGCTCACCAATGGGACAGCGGAGCTCTGGAAACACCATATATTTT CASSPMGQRSSGNTIYF
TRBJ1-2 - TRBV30 TGTGCCTGGAGCAGAACAGATAACTATGGCTACACCTTC CAWSRTDNYGYTF
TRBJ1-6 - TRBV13 TGTGCCAGCAGCTTTAATAAGGCAGACAACTATAATTCACCCCTCCACTTT CASSFNKADNYNSPLHF
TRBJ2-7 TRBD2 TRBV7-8 TGTGCCAGCAGCGTCACCGGGGGGATCCTTTACGAGCAGTACTTC CASSVTGGILYEQYF
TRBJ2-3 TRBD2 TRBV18 TGTGCCAGCTCACCCACTAGCGGGGATACAGATACGCAGTATTTT CASSPTSGDTDTQYF
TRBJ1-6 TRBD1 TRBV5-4 TGTGCCAGCAGCTTTAGGACAGGGGGCTATTCACCCCTCCACTTT CASSFRTGGYSPLHF
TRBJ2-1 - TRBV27 TGTGCCAGCAGTTTCGGTGAAGTCGAGTTCTTC CASSFGEVEFF
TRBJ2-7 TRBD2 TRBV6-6 TGTGCCAGCAGTTACTCGGGGGGGTACGGCTCCTACGAGCAGTACTTC CASSYSGGYGSYEQYF
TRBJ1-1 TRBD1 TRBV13 TGTGCCAGCAGCCATCAGACAGGGATGAACACTGAAGCTTTCTTT CASSHQTGMNTEAFF
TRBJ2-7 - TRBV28 TGTGCCAGCATCCTGGACAGTTCTACAAGCTCCTACGAGCAGTACTTC CASILDSSTSSYEQYF
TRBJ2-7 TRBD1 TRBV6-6 TGTGCCAGCAGTTCACGGGACAGGCATTACGAGCAGTACTTC CASSSRDRHYEQYF
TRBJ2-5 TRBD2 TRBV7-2 TGTGCCAGCAGCTTAGAGACTCGGGGGGGCCGGGAGACCCAGTACTTC CASSLETRGGRETQYF